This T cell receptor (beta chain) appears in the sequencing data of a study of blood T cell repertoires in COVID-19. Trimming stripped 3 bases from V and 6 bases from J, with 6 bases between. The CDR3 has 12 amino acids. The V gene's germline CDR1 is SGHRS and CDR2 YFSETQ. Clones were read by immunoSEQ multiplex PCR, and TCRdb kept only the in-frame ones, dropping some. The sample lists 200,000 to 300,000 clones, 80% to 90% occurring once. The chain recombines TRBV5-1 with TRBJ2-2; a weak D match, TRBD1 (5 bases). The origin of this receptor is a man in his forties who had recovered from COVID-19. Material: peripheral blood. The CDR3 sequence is CASSSQAGELFF. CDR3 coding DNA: TGCGCCAGCAGCTCACAGGCCGGGGAGCTGTTTTTT.